These 4 T cell receptor beta chains originate from one sample sequenced in a study of blood T cell repertoires in COVID-19. Libraries were prepared by immunoSEQ multiplex PCR; TCRdb keeps only in-frame clonotypes and omits some of them. The sample includes about 24,000 clones, 86% of them seen just once. Sequencing used peripheral blood. All receptors derive from a woman at least 80 years old with active or convalescent COVID-19.

The chain recombines TRBV5-1 with TRBJ1-3; tentative D call: TRBD1 (6 bases). Germline CDR1 SGHRS, CDR2 YFSETQ. The CDR3 loop spans 16 amino acids. V lost 2 bases and J 3 bases, leaving 15 bases between the germline ends. CDR3 in amino acids: CASSFDKWGLGNTIYF. CDR3 sequence (DNA): TGCGCCAGCAGCTTTGACAAGTGGGGGCTTGGAAACACCATATATTTT.

V and J are TRBV15 and TRBJ1-1; a possible D gene is TRBD1 (6 bases). The germline V gene has CDR1 LNHNV and CDR2 YYDKDF (reference sequence). The CDR3 is made up of 13 amino acids. The V gene lost 4 bases and the J gene lost 1 base, with 7 bases spanning the gap. CDR3 residues: CATSKDRNTEAFF. The CDR3 DNA follows: TGTGCCACCAGCAAGGACAGGAACACTGAAGCTTTCTTT.

In this sample, this clone turned up once. This chain joins TRBV6-5 and TRBJ1-1; D ambiguous. Trimming stripped 0 bases from V and 5 bases from J, with 13 bases between. Per the germline V gene, CDR1 is MNHEY and CDR2 is SVGAGI. The CDR3 extends over 15 amino acids. The CDR3 coding sequence is TGTGCCAGCAGTTACTCGACGGACTTTCAGACTGAAGCTTTCTTT. It yields the protein CASSYSTDFQTEAFF.

The chain carries TRBV30 and TRBJ1-2; D not certain. Trimming pared 3 bases from V and 1 base from J, leaving 21 bases between. Per the germline V gene, CDR1 is GTSNPN and CDR2 is SVGIG (reference sequence). The CDR3 length is 17 residues. In nucleotides, the CDR3 is TGTGCCTGGAGGGTAATGAACTCAATGACTTATAACTATGGCTACACCTTC. Its protein product is CAWRVMNSMTYNYGYTF.